Each of the 11 T cell receptor beta chains below was sequenced from the same sample in a study of long-term antiretroviral therapy in people with HIV. An immunoSEQ assay, version v3.0, was performed at survey level. Produced via immunoSEQ multiplex PCR; TCRdb's table is partial and in-frame only. The table has 20,000 to 30,000 clones, 81% seen once. Material: unsorted PBMCs, obtained 4.4 years after starting antiretroviral therapy. These receptors were collected from a man aged 30-40 years with HIV.

In this sample, this clone turned up once. The genes are TRBV6-5 and TRBJ1-1, with 7 bases aligning to TRBD1. Trimming cost V 5 bases and J 1 base; bases outside gene matches: 4. The CDR3 totals 14 residues. Germline CDR1 and CDR2: MNHEY and SVGAGI. The CDR3 loop reads CASSAGGRNTEAFF. The CDR3 bases are TGTGCCAGCAGTGCAGGGGGACGGAACACTGAAGCTTTCTTT.

This sequence joins TRBV25-1 and TRBJ1-1; D is ambiguous. The V gene's germline CDR1 is MGHDK and CDR2 SYGVNS. The CDR3 contains 15 residues. The V end lost 2 bases, the J end lost 1 base, and 11 bases lay between the germline ends. CDR3 protein: CASSEDSGSNTEAFF. The DNA of the CDR3 is TGTGCCAGCAGTGAAGATTCCGGTTCGAACACTGAAGCTTTCTTT.

CDR3 loop: CASSPFGRGPYGYTF. The CDR3 nucleotides are TGTGCCAGCAGCCCTTTTGGACGGGGGCCCTATGGCTACACCTTC. V gene TRBV14 combines with J gene TRBJ1-2, with TRBD1 as a possible D gene (6 bases). Germline loops: CDR1 SGHDN, CDR2 FVKESK. The V gene lost 4 bases and the J gene lost 4 bases, with 16 bases spanning the gap. The CDR3 has 15 residues.

This rearrangement joins TRBV7-2 to TRBJ2-1, with 7 bases matching TRBD1. The CDR3 spans 18 residues. J lost 0 bases, V lost 7 bases, and 15 bases had no gene match. The germline V gene encodes CDR1 SGHTA and CDR2 FQGNSA. The CDR3 coding sequence is TGTGCCAGCACCTCAGACAGGGTTAGGATTTCCTCCTACAATGAGCAGTTCTTC. Translated, it gives CASTSDRVRISSYNEQFF. The variable domain in full, completed from reference TRBV7-2 and TRBJ2-1, reads GAGVSQSPSNKVTEKGKDVELRCDPISGHTALYWYRQSLGQGLEFLIYFQGNSAPDKSGLPSDRFSAERTGGSVSTLTIQRTQQEDSAVYLCASTSDRVRISSYNEQFFGPGTRLTVL.

The chain employs TRBV7-9 and TRBJ2-1, with unresolved D. The germline V gene encodes CDR1 SEHNR and CDR2 FQNEAQ (reference sequence). V was shortened by 2 bases and J by 0 bases, with 8 bases between the two germline ends. CDR3 length: 15 amino acids. CDR3 sequence reads: CASSLISYSYNEQFF. For the CDR3, the DNA is TGTGCCAGCAGCTTAATAAGTTACTCCTACAATGAGCAGTTCTTC. Supplemented by reference TRBV7-9 and TRBJ2-1, the full variable domain reads DTGVSQNPRHKITKRGQNVTFRCDPISEHNRLYWYRQTLGQGPEFLTYFQNEAQLEKSRLLSDRFSAERPKGSFSTLEIQRTEQGDSAMYLCASSLISYSYNEQFFGPGTRLTVL.

This chain joins TRBV10-1 and TRBJ1-1, with D tentatively TRBD1 (6 bases). V lost 3 bases to trimming and J lost 6 bases, with 8 bases between them. Germline CDR1 and CDR2: WNHNN and SYGVQD (reference sequence). This CDR3 spans 12 amino acids. DNA of the CDR3: TGCGCCAGCAGTGAAGGGGGGCCTGAAGCTTTCTTT. Amino acids: CASSEGGPEAFF.

The chain combines TRBV29-1 with TRBJ2-3; 12 nucleotides align to TRBD2. The CDR3 has 16 residues. The germline V gene encodes CDR1 SQVTM and CDR2 ANQGSEA. The trim removed 6 bases at V and 0 bases at J, leaving 7 bases unmatched. CDR3 protein: CSVLRTSGTSTDTQYF. The CDR3 DNA is TGCAGCGTCCTGCGGACTAGCGGGACCAGCACAGATACGCAGTATTTT.

CDR3 in DNA: TGTGCCAGCAGCTCGGCGGGGGGTCTCTACAATGAGCAGTTCTTC. This encodes CASSSAGGLYNEQFF. V usage is TRBV11-2 and J usage is TRBJ2-1, with 8 positions matching TRBD2. This CDR3 comprises 15 residues. CDR1 is SGHAT and CDR2 is FQNNGV in the germline V gene. V was pared by 4 bases and J by 3 bases, with 5 bases of the junction left unmatched.

This clone was observed a handful of times. The chain is built from TRBV5-1 and TRBJ2-7; D is ambiguous. V lost 4 bases to trimming and J lost 3 bases, with 8 bases between them. This CDR3 has 12 residues. The germline V gene has CDR1 SGHRS and CDR2 YFSETQ. CDR3 residues: CASSINNYEQYF. In DNA form, the CDR3 reads TGCGCCAGCAGCATTAATAACTACGAGCAGTACTTC. Together with reference TRBV5-1 and TRBJ2-7, the CDR3 gives the full variable domain: KAGVTQTPRYLIKTRGQQVTLSCSPISGHRSVSWYQQTPGQGLQFLFEYFSETQRNKGNFPGRFSGRQFSNSRSEMNVSTLELGDSALYLCASSINNYEQYFGPGTRLTVT.

This chain links TRBV27 with TRBJ2-3; D ambiguous. V lost 6 bases to trimming and J lost 5 bases, with 6 bases between them. The CDR3 is made up of 11 amino acids. CDR1 and CDR2 from the germline V gene are MNHEY and SMNVEV (reference sequence). The CDR3 region has the DNA TGTGCCAGCAGACGCAAAGATACGCAGTATTTT. Encoded protein: CASRRKDTQYF.

The chain has TRBV10-3 and TRBJ1-3; 7 bases are a match to TRBD1. The CDR3 spans 16 residues. Per germline, CDR1 ENHRY and CDR2 SYGVKD. V shed 0 bases and J 1 base; nucleotides not matched to a gene: 3. In DNA, the CDR3 is TGTGCCATCAGTGAGTCGGAGGGGGCGTCTGGAAACACCATATATTTT. The encoded protein is CAISESEGASGNTIYF.